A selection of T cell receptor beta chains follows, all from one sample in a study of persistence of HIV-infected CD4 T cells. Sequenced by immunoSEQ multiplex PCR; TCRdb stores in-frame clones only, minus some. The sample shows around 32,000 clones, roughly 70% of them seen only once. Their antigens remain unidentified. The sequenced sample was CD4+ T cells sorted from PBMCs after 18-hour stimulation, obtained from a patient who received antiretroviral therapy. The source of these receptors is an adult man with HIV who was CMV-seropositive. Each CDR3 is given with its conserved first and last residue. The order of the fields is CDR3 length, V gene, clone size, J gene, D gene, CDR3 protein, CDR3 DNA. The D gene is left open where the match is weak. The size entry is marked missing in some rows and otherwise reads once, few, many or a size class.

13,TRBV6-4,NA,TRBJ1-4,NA,CASSEEQGEKLFF,TGTGCCAGCAGTGAGGAACAAGGAGAAAAACTGTTTTTT
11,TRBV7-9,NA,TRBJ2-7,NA,CASSLSSEQYF,TGTGCCAGCAGCTTGTCGTCCGAGCAGTACTTC
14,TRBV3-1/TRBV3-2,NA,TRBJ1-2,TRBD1,CASSQPQGASGYTF,TGTGCCAGCAGCCAACCTCAGGGGGCGTCTGGCTACACCTTC
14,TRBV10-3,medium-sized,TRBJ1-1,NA,CAISERGAQGKAFF,TGTGCCATCAGTGAAAGGGGGGCGCAGGGAAAAGCTTTCTTT
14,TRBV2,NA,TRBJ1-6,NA,CASSEDSKRSPLHF,TGTGCCAGCAGTGAGGACAGTAAACGATCACCCCTCCACTTT
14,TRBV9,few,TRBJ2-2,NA,CASSLTGYTGELFF,TGTGCCAGCAGCCTCACAGGGTACACCGGGGAGCTGTTTTTT
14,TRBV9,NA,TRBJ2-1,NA,CASSVGLEGGEQFF,TGTGCCAGCAGCGTAGGACTCGAGGGTGGAGAGCAGTTCTTC
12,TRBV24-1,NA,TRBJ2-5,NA,CATRGDTLTQYF,TGTGCCACCAGGGGGGACACCCTGACCCAGTACTTC
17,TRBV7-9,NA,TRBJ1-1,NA,CASSFYLTAPGGTEAFF,TGTGCCAGCAGCTTTTATTTGACAGCTCCTGGGGGCACTGAAGCTTTCTTT
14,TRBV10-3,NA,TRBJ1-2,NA,CAISEGARHYGYTF,TGTGCCATCAGTGAGGGAGCACGGCACTATGGCTACACCTTC
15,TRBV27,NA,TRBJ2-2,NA,CASSLRGLVTGELFF,TGTGCCAGCAGTCTAAGGGGACTTGTCACCGGGGAGCTGTTTTTT
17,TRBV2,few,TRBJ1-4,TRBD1,CASSERQGVFTNEKLFF,TGTGCCAGCAGTGAGCGGCAGGGGGTGTTCACTAATGAAAAACTGTTTTTT
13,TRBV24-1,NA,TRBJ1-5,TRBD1,CATGGRGDQPQHF,TGTGCCACCGGGGGCAGGGGGGATCAGCCCCAGCATTTT
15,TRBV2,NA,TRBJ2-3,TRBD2,CASSVSGTTADTQYF,TGTGCCAGCAGTGTTTCCGGGACTACCGCAGATACGCAGTATTTT
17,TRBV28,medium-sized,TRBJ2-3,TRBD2,CASRPHLAGGSTDTQYF,TGTGCCAGCAGACCTCATTTAGCGGGGGGCTCCACAGATACGCAGTATTTT
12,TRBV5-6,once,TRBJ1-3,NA,CATSGNGNTIYF,TGTGCCACATCAGGCAACGGAAACACCATATATTTT
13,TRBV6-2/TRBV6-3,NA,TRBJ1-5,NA,CASSPDRIQPQHF,TGTGCCAGCAGCCCCGACAGGATTCAGCCCCAGCATTTT
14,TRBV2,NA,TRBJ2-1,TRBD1,CASSLGTATNEQFF,TGTGCCAGCAGCCTAGGGACAGCTACTAATGAGCAGTTCTTC
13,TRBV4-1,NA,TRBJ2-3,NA,CASSHPRKDTQYF,TGCGCCAGCAGCCATCCCAGGAAGGATACGCAGTATTTT
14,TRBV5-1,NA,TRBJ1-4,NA,CASSSRGGDEKLFF,TGCGCCAGCAGTAGCCGGGGAGGGGATGAAAAACTGTTTTTT
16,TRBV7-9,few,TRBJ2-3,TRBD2,CASSEGLVLRSDTQYF,TGTGCCAGCAGCGAAGGACTAGTCCTAAGATCAGATACGCAGTATTTT
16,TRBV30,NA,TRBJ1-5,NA,CAWSLGGGGGNQPQHF,TGTGCCTGGAGCCTGGGGGGTGGAGGGGGCAATCAGCCCCAGCATTTT
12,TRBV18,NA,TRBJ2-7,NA,CASSPRAGEQYF,TGTGCCAGCTCACCTAGAGCCGGAGAGCAGTACTTC
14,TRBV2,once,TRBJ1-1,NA,CASLPRAANTEAFF,TGTGCCAGCCTCCCGAGGGCTGCGAACACTGAAGCTTTCTTT